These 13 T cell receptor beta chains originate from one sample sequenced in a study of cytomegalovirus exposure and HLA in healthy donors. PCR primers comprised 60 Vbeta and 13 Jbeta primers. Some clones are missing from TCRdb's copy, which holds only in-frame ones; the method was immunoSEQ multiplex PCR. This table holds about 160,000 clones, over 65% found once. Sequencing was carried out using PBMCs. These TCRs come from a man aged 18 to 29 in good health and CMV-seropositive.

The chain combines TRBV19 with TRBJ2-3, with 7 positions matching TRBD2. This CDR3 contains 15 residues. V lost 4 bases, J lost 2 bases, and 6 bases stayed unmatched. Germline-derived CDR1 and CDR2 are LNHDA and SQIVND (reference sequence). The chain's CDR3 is CASSNVGGNTDTQYF. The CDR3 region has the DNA TGTGCCAGTAGTAATGTGGGGGGGAACACAGATACGCAGTATTTT. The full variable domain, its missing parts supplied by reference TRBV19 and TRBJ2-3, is DGGITQSPKYLFRKEGQNVTLSCEQNLNHDAMYWYRQDPGQGLRLIYYSQIVNDFQKGDIAEGYSVSREKKESFPLTVTSAQKNPTAFYLCASSNVGGNTDTQYFGPGTRLTVL.

The CDR3 DNA is TGTGCCAGCAGCTCTAGCACAGATACGCAGTATTTT. Amino acid sequence: CASSSSTDTQYF. V is TRBV9 and J is TRBJ2-3; D uncertain. Trimming took off 4 bases at V and 0 bases at J, with 3 bases between the two ends. In germline, CDR1 is SGDLS, CDR2 YYNGEE. CDR3 size: 12 residues.

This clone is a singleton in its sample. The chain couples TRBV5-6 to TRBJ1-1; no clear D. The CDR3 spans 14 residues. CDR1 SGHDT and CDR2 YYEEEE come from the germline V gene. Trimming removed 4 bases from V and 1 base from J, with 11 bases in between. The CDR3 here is CASSVGLPNTEAFF. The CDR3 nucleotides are TGTGCCAGCAGCGTCGGACTACCGAACACTGAAGCTTTCTTT.

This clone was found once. The CDR3 coding sequence is TGTGCCTGGAGCTCTGCTATGAACACTGAAGCTTTCTTT. It is translated as CAWSSAMNTEAFF. V is TRBV30 and J is TRBJ1-1; D not certain. There are 13 residues in the CDR3. The V gene lost 3 bases and the J gene lost 0 bases, with 8 bases spanning the gap. The V gene's germline CDR1 is GTSNPN and CDR2 SVGIG (reference sequence).

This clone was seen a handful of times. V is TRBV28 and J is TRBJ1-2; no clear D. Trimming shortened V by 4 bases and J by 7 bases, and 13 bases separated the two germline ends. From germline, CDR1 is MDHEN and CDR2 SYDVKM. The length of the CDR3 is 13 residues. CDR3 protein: CASSSGLGSGYTF. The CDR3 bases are TGTGCCAGCAGTTCGGGATTGGGGTCTGGCTACACCTTC.

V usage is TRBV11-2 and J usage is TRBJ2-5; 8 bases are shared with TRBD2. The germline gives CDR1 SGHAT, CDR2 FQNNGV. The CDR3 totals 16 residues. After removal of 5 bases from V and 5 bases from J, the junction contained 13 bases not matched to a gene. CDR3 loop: CASSRPGLGARETQYF. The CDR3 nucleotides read TGTGCCAGCAGCCGACCGGGACTAGGGGCCCGGGAGACCCAGTACTTC.

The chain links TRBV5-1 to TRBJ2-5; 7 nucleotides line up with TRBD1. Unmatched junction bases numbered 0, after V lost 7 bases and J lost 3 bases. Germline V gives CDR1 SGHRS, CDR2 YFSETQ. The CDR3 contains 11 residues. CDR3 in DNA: TGCGCCAGCCAGGGGGAAGAGACCCAGTACTTC. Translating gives CASQGEETQYF.

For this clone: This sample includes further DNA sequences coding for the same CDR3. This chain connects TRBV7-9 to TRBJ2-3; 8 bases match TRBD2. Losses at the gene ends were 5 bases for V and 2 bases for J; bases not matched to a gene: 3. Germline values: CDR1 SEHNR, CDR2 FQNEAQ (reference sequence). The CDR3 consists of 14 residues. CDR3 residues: CASSTSGNTDTQYF. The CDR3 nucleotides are TGTGCCAGCAGCACTAGCGGAAACACAGATACGCAGTATTTT.

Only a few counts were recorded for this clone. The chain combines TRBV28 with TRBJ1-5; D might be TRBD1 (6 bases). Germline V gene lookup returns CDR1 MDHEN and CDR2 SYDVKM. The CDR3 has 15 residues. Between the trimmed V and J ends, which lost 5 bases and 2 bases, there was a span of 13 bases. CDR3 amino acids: CASSPPRQGNQPQHF. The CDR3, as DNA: TGTGCCAGCAGTCCTCCACGACAGGGCAATCAGCCCCAGCATTTT.

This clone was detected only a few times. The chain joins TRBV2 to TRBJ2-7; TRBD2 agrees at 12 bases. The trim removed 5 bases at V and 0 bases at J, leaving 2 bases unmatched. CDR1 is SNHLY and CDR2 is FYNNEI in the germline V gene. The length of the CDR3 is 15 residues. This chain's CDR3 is CASSPTSGSSYEQYV. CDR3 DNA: TGTGCCAGCAGTCCGACTAGCGGGAGCTCCTACGAGCAGTACGTC.

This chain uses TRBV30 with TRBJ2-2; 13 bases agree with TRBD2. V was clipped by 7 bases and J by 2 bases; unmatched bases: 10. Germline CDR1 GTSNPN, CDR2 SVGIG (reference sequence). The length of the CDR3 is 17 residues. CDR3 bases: TGTGCCTCGAACACCGGGACTAGCGGGACCAACACCGGGGAGCTGTTTTTT. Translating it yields CASNTGTSGTNTGELFF.

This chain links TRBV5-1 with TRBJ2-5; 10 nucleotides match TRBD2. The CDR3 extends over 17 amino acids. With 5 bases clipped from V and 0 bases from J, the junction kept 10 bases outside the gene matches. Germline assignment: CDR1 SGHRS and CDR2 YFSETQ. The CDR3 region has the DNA TGCGCCAGCAGTTCGGCACTAGCGGGGTCGTACCAAGAGACCCAGTACTTC. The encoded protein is CASSSALAGSYQETQYF.

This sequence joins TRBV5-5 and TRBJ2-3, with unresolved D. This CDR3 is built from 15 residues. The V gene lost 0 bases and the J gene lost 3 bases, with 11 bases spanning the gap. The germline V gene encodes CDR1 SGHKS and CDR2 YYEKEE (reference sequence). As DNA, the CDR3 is TGTGCCAGCAGCTTGGCAGTGGTGTGGACAGATACGCAGTATTTT. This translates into CASSLAVVWTDTQYF.